This T cell receptor (beta chain) was found in a study of identical twins. A single record per CDR3 protein comes from TCRdb applying MiXCR to the 5' RACE reads. This table has 650,000 to 750,000 distinct CDR3 sequences, 21% appearing once. A note on this clonotype: The antigen is undetermined.

This CDR3 spans 16 amino acids. V lost 3 bases and J lost 2, with 18 bases in between. The germline CDR1 and CDR2 sequences are DFQATT and SNEGSKA (reference sequence). Broader study findings: Models, which agreed with sharing between unrelated individuals, nonetheless underestimated the out-of-frame TCR alpha sharing seen in monozygotic twins. There is a chance that invariant MAIT and iNKT cells partially muddied zero-insertion analyses.

These data were also reused for a study on T cells expressing NK-cell markers. That report adds: Investigators obtained TCR beta repertoires from sorted CD3+CD56+NKG2C+, CD3+CD56+NKG2C- and CD3+CD56-NKG2C+ T cells. Similarly, these clonotypes led the CD3+CD56-NKG2C+ fraction as well in a handful of donors.

Sequencing was done on a sample of PBMCs. This TCR was sampled from a young woman in good health. The chain combines TRBV20-1 with TRBJ2-3; D may be TRBD1 or TRBD2 (6 bases each). The DNA for the CDR3 is TGCAGTGCTAGGGGGGGCGGTAGCGACTTCACAGATACGCAGTATTTT. Protein sequence: CSARGGGSDFTDTQYF.